The rows below give T cell receptor beta chains drawn from one sample of a study of blood T cell repertoires in COVID-19. Only in-frame clones appear in the TCRdb table, and some are missing; sequencing was by immunoSEQ multiplex PCR. The sample includes over 90,000 clones, approximately 89% of them seen just once. Specimen: peripheral blood. The receptors originated from a woman older than 75 in a cohort sampled during active COVID-19. The CDR3 runs from the conserved cysteine through the conserved F or W. The D gene is left open where the match is weak. Clone size is not always given. Where it is, it says once, few, many or a class for expanded clones.

d_gene | j_gene | abundance | v_gene | CDR3aa | CDR3nt
- | TRBJ1-2 | - | TRBV4-1 | CASSQDYSTNYGYTF | TGCGCCAGCAGCCAAGACTACAGTACTAACTATGGCTACACCTTC
TRBD2 | TRBJ2-3 | - | TRBV19 | CASSIRSSGSPDTQYF | TGTGCCAGTAGTATCAGGTCTAGCGGGAGCCCAGATACGCAGTATTTT
- | TRBJ2-5 | - | TRBV9 | CASSATDWFGETQYF | TGTGCCAGCAGCGCGACCGACTGGTTCGGTGAGACCCAGTACTTC
- | TRBJ2-7 | few | TRBV28 | CASCRVYEQYF | TGTGCCAGCTGCAGGGTCTACGAGCAGTACTTC
TRBD1 | TRBJ1-1 | - | TRBV5-5 | CASSFYRGRNTEAFF | TGTGCCAGCAGCTTTTACAGGGGACGGAACACTGAAGCTTTCTTT
TRBD1 | TRBJ2-3 | - | TRBV6-6 | CASSYGDRTDTQYF | TGTGCCAGCAGTTACGGGGACAGGACAGATACGCAGTATTTT
TRBD1 | TRBJ2-3 | - | TRBV6-6 | CASRGQDNTDTQYF | TGTGCCAGCAGAGGACAGGACAACACAGATACGCAGTATTTT
- | TRBJ1-5 | - | TRBV2 | CASSSHFGYSNQPQHF | TGTGCCAGCAGCTCCCATTTCGGGTATAGCAATCAGCCCCAGCATTTT
TRBD1 | TRBJ1-5 | - | TRBV2 | CASSDLGGQGNTYGNQPQHF | TGTGCCAGCAGTGATCTTGGGGGACAGGGGAACACTTATGGCAATCAGCCCCAGCATTTT
- | TRBJ1-2 | - | TRBV12-3/TRBV12-4 | CASSGLSRYGYTF | TGTGCCAGCAGTGGACTGTCACGCTATGGCTACACCTTC
- | TRBJ1-3 | - | TRBV2 | CASMGPGSGNTIYF | TGTGCCAGCATGGGTCCAGGCTCTGGAAACACCATATATTTT
TRBD1 | TRBJ2-2 | - | TRBV5-1 | CASSPGTGGRELFF | TGCGCCAGCAGCCCCGGGACAGGGGGACGCGAGCTGTTTTTT
- | TRBJ2-3 | - | TRBV6-2/TRBV6-3 | CASSQPGRETDTQYF | TGTGCCAGCAGCCAGCCGGGACGGGAGACAGATACGCAGTATTTT
TRBD1 | TRBJ1-5 | - | TRBV24-1 | CATSVRGEGNQPQHF | TGTGCCACCAGTGTCAGGGGGGAGGGCAATCAGCCCCAGCATTTT
TRBD2 | TRBJ2-3 | - | TRBV3-1/TRBV3-2 | CASSLAGAPTQYF | TGTGCCAGCAGCTTAGCGGGAGCTCCTACGCAGTATTTT
- | TRBJ2-5 | - | TRBV7-2 | CASSPHPGGETQYF | TGTGCCAGCAGCCCTCATCCCGGGGGAGAGACCCAGTACTTC
- | TRBJ1-5 | - | TRBV28 | CASSLPGLLRAQHF | TGTGCCAGCAGCCTCCCTGGACTGCTAAGGGCCCAGCATTTT
- | TRBJ2-1 | - | TRBV7-6 | CASSPLGSGEYNEQFF | TGTGCCAGCAGCCCTTTAGGTAGCGGCGAATACAATGAGCAGTTCTTC
TRBD1 | TRBJ2-7 | - | TRBV28 | CASARQGDGLEQYF | TGTGCCAGCGCCCGACAGGGAGACGGTTTAGAGCAGTACTTC
TRBD2 | TRBJ2-7 | - | TRBV6-5 | CASRGGLPSWEQYF | TGTGCCAGCAGGGGGGGACTACCAAGTTGGGAGCAGTACTTC
TRBD2 | TRBJ2-2 | - | TRBV13 | CASNLHSGLTNTGELFF | TGTGCCAGCAACCTACACTCGGGACTAACGAACACCGGGGAGCTGTTTTTT
TRBD1 | TRBJ1-5 | - | TRBV9 | CASSGTQGANQPQHF | TGTGCCAGCAGCGGTACTCAGGGGGCGAACCAGCCCCAGCATTTT
- | TRBJ1-5 | once | TRBV30 | CAWSGAGFQPQHF | TGTGCCTGGAGTGGGGCAGGGTTTCAGCCCCAGCATTTT
TRBD2 | TRBJ2-7 | - | TRBV28 | CASSFVAGVSYEQYF | TGTGCCAGCAGTTTTGTAGCGGGAGTTAGTTACGAGCAGTACTTC
- | TRBJ1-1 | - | TRBV3-1/TRBV3-2 | CASSQGGSLNTEAFF | TGTGCCAGCAGCCAAGGAGGGAGTTTGAACACTGAAGCTTTCTTT
TRBD1 | TRBJ2-5 | - | TRBV5-6 | CASNPQGKETQYF | TGTGCCAGCAACCCACAGGGGAAAGAGACCCAGTACTTC
TRBD1 | TRBJ1-6 | - | TRBV14 | CASSPRGTYNSPLHF | TGTGCCAGCAGCCCCAGGGGGACATATAATTCACCCCTCCACTTT
- | TRBJ2-7 | - | TRBV12-3/TRBV12-4 | CASSSGHRYEQYF | TGTGCCAGCAGTAGTGGACACCGATACGAGCAGTACTTC
TRBD2 | TRBJ2-3 | - | TRBV25-1 | CASSEWEGFSTDTQYF | TGTGCCAGCAGTGAATGGGAGGGATTTTCGACAGATACGCAGTATTTT
TRBD2 | TRBJ2-1 | - | TRBV27 | CASSGGTSWSEQFF | TGTGCCAGCAGTGGCGGGACTAGTTGGTCTGAGCAGTTCTTC
TRBD1 | TRBJ1-5 | - | TRBV27 | CASRADRGYSNQPQHF | TGTGCCAGCAGGGCGGACAGGGGTTATAGCAATCAGCCCCAGCATTTT
- | TRBJ2-1 | - | TRBV21-1 | CASSKARGLFNEQFF | TGTGCCAGCAGCAAAGCGCGGGGACTTTTCAATGAGCAGTTCTTC
- | TRBJ2-1 | - | TRBV7-3 | CASSQGMAGSYNEQFF | TGTGCCAGCAGCCAAGGGATGGCGGGGTCCTACAATGAGCAGTTCTTC
- | TRBJ1-1 | - | TRBV6-5 | CASRMTEAFF | TGTGCCAGCAGAATGACAGAAGCTTTCTTT
TRBD1 | TRBJ1-4 | - | TRBV19 | CASSPGTGGEKLFF | TGTGCCAGTAGCCCCGGGACAGGGGGGGAAAAACTGTTTTTT
TRBD2 | TRBJ2-1 | - | TRBV7-9 | CASSSQPGLAGENEQFF | TGTGCCAGCAGCTCCCAACCGGGACTAGCGGGAGAGAATGAGCAGTTCTTC
- | TRBJ2-7 | - | TRBV2 | CASVAEGHEQYF | TGTGCCAGCGTGGCGGAGGGCCACGAGCAGTACTTC
TRBD1 | TRBJ1-5 | - | TRBV6-1 | CASSEDRASNQPQHF | TGTGCCAGCAGTGAGGACAGGGCGAGCAATCAGCCCCAGCATTTT
TRBD2 | TRBJ2-7 | - | TRBV5-1 | CASSLDGGRAPYEQYF | TGCGCCAGCAGCTTGGATGGCGGGAGGGCCCCCTACGAGCAGTACTTC
- | TRBJ2-3 | - | TRBV28 | CASSPRSGLLEADTQYF | TGTGCCAGCAGCCCCCGATCGGGTCTACTCGAGGCAGATACGCAGTATTTT
TRBD1 | TRBJ1-6 | - | TRBV16 | CASSQRDRASPLHF | TGTGCCAGCAGCCAACGGGACAGGGCTTCACCCCTCCACTTT
TRBD2 | TRBJ2-2 | - | TRBV6-1 | CASSGGLAGVTGELFF | TGTGCCAGCAGTGGGGGCCTAGCGGGGGTAACCGGGGAGCTGTTTTTT
- | TRBJ2-7 | - | TRBV5-4 | CASSLDPGSSSYEQYF | TGTGCCAGCAGCTTGGACCCAGGGTCGAGCTCCTACGAGCAGTACTTC
TRBD2 | TRBJ2-7 | - | TRBV19 | CASSRTSGNYEQYF | TGTGCCAGTAGTAGGACTAGCGGGAACTACGAGCAGTACTTC
TRBD2 | TRBJ2-5 | - | TRBV27 | CAILGLAVPGETQYF | TGTGCCATCCTGGGGCTAGCGGTACCGGGGGAGACCCAGTACTTC
TRBD1 | TRBJ1-4 | once | TRBV7-9 | CASSLERQGGMKLNEKLFF | TGTGCCAGCAGCTTAGAACGACAGGGGGGAATGAAGCTTAATGAAAAACTGTTTTTT
- | TRBJ2-1 | few | TRBV11-3 | CASSLDGNDNEQFF | TGTGCCAGCAGCTTAGACGGGAACGACAATGAGCAGTTCTTC
- | TRBJ1-2 | - | TRBV18 | CASSEGTFPPYGYTF | TGTGCCAGCTCAGAGGGGACTTTCCCTCCCTATGGCTACACCTTC
- | TRBJ2-2 | - | TRBV7-2 | CASSLVRLALNTGELFF | TGTGCCAGCAGCTTAGTCCGGCTAGCGCTGAACACCGGGGAGCTGTTTTTT
- | TRBJ2-3 | - | TRBV12-3/TRBV12-4 | CASNGFRTDTQYF | TGTGCCAGCAACGGTTTTCGGACAGATACGCAGTATTTT
- | TRBJ1-2 | - | TRBV20-1 | CSARYYGYTF | TGCAGTGCTAGATATTATGGCTACACCTTC
TRBD2 | TRBJ2-3 | - | TRBV5-6 | CASSLAAGGAQDTQYF | TGTGCCAGCAGCTTGGCGGCGGGAGGTGCCCAAGATACGCAGTATTTT